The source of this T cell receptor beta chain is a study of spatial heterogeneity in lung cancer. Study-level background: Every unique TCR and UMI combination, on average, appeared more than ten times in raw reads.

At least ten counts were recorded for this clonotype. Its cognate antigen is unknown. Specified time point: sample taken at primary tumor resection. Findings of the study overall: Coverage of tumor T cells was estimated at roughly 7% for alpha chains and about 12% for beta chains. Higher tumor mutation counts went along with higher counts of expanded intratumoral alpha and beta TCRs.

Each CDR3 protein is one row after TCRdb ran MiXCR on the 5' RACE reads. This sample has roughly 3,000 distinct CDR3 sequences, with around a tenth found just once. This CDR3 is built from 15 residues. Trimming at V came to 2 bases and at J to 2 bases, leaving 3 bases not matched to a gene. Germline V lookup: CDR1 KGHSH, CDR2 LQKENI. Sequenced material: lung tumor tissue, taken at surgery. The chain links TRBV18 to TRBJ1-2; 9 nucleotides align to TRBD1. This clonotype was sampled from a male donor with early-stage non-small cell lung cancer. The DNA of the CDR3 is TGTGCCAGCTCACCAGTCACAGGGGGCAACTATGGCTACACCTTC. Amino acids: CASSPVTGGNYGYTF.